This TCR beta chain is from a study of OX40 agonist ivuxolimab in advanced cancers. Germline V lookup: CDR1 PRHDT, CDR2 FYEKMQ (reference sequence). The CDR3 runs to 14 residues. Between the trimmed V and J ends, which lost 2 bases and 4 bases, there was a span of 12 bases. The data were produced by immunoSEQ multiplex PCR, yet TCRdb's version contains in-frame clones alone and is incomplete. The sample records some 95,000 clones, about nine tenths being singletons. Source: CD4+ or CD8+ T cells sorted from blood, taken in a trial of the OX40 agonist ivuxolimab. The chain combines TRBV13 with TRBJ2-7; possible D gene TRBD1, 6 bases. The TCR comes from an adult with an advanced solid tumor such as melanoma, head and neck, liver or kidney cancer. The CDR3 region is CASSLRQGIYEQYF. CDR3 in DNA: TGTGCCAGCAGCTTAAGGCAGGGGATATACGAGCAGTACTTC.